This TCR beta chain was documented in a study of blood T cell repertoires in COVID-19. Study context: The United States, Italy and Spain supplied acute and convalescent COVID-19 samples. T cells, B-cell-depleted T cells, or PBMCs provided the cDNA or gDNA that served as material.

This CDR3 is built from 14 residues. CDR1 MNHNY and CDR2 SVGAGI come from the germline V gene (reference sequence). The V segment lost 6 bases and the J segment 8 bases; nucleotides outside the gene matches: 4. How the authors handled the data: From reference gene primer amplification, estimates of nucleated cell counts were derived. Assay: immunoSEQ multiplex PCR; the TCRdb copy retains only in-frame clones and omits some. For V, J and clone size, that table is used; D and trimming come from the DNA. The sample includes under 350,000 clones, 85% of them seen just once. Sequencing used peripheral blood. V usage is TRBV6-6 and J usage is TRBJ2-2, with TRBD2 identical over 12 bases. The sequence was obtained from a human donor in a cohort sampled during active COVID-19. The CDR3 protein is CASSPSGGVGELFF. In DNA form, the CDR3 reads TGTGCCAGCAGCCCTAGCGGGGGGGTGGGGGAGCTGTTTTTT.